A single sample gave rise to the 10 T cell receptor beta chains below, sequenced in a study of T cells in Graves' hyperthyroidism and ophthalmopathy. RNA transcripts provided the source from which TCR beta CDR3 regions were amplified. Researchers ran a first-round RT-PCR on the TCR CDR3 using the HTBI primer set. TCRdb reprocessed the multiplex PCR reads via MiXCR and lists one record per CDR3 protein. The repertoire holds around 350,000 distinct CDR3 sequences, with about 14% as singletons. Sequencing input: blood. The receptors here all came from a woman in her 30s with Graves' ophthalmopathy.

This clonotype was seen ten or more times. The chain employs TRBV19 and TRBJ2-5; D gene ambiguous. CDR3 length: 13 amino acids. The V gene lost 6 bases and the J gene lost 0 bases, with 8 bases spanning the gap. Looked up from germline, CDR1 is LNHDA and CDR2 is SQIVND (reference sequence). Here the CDR3 DNA reads TGTGCCAGTAGCGCAGAGGACCAAGAGACCCAGTACTTC. Protein product: CASSAEDQETQYF.

This clonotype was observed at least ten times. The chain uses TRBV20-1 and TRBJ1-5; the D gene is possibly TRBD1 (6 bases). Between the trimmed V and J ends, which lost 3 bases and 4 bases, there was a span of 10 bases. This CDR3 is 13 amino acids long. CDR1 and CDR2 from the germline V gene are DFQATT and SNEGSKA (reference sequence). The CDR3 DNA follows: TGCAGTGCTAGTGGACAGACTAATCAGCCCCAGCATTTT. The encoded protein is CSASGQTNQPQHF.

This clonotype occurred a few times. Since a much larger clone is just one base distant, this may be a read error. This chain joins TRBV6-1 and TRBJ1-1; 7 bases fit TRBD1. The CDR3 loop spans 13 amino acids. From germline, CDR1 is MNHNS and CDR2 SASEGT. For the CDR3, the DNA is TGTGCCGGCAGTGTCAGACAGGGCTCTGAAGCTTTCTTT. It is translated as CAGSVRQGSEAFF.

This clonotype showed up many times. The chain is built from TRBV30 and TRBJ2-7, with 10 bases identical to TRBD1. Germline lookup yields CDR1 GTSNPN and CDR2 SVGIG (reference sequence). This CDR3 has 12 residues. V lost 5 bases to trimming and J lost 3 bases; unmatched junction nucleotides: 1. CDR3 region: CAWGTGVYEQYF. The CDR3 DNA follows: TGTGCCTGGGGGACAGGGGTCTACGAGCAGTACTTC.

As for this clonotype: Since a much larger clone is just one base distant, this may be a read error. This chain joins TRBV6-2 or TRBV6-3 and TRBJ1-1, with D possibly TRBD1 on 5 matching bases. V was cut by 5 bases and J by 10 bases, with 17 bases left in between. Germline V CDR1 and CDR2: MNHEY, SVGEGT. The CDR3 is 13 amino acids. The CDR3 region is CASSTGAPGRAFF. In DNA form, the CDR3 reads TGTGCCAGCAGTACCGGGGCCCCTGGTCGAGCTTTCTTT.

This clonotype was picked up many times. The chain carries TRBV6-1 and TRBJ2-3; 8 nucleotides agree with TRBD2. CDR1 is MNHNS, CDR2 SASEGT, per germline. Unmatched junction bases numbered 7, after V lost 8 bases and J lost 6 bases. This CDR3 has 13 amino acids. The CDR3 here is CASFRGGGDTQYF. Written as DNA, the CDR3 is TGTGCCAGCTTTCGGGGGGGGGGGGATACGCAGTATTTT.

V and J are TRBV6-2 or TRBV6-3 and TRBJ1-1, with D unclear. V was pared by 5 bases and J by 1 base, with 8 bases between. Germline loops: CDR1 MNHEY, CDR2 SVGEGT. This CDR3 has 13 amino acids. CDR3 in DNA: TGTGCCAGCAGTATCAAGGGGAACACTGAAGCTTTCTTT. Translation: CASSIKGNTEAFF.

This clonotype has at least ten counts. V and J are TRBV6-2 or TRBV6-3 and TRBJ2-5; 8 bases fit TRBD1. Germline V CDR1 and CDR2: MNHEY, SVGEGT. The CDR3 totals 17 residues. Trimming at V came to 5 bases and at J to 3 bases, leaving 14 bases not matched to a gene. The CDR3 DNA sequence: TGTGCCAGCAGTCAGTCTGACGGACCGGACAGGGAAGAGACCCAGTACTTC. Translated: CASSQSDGPDREETQYF.

Ten or more counts support this clonotype. Its ends do not fully match the called genes, so a read error is possible. The gene calls are TRBV18 and TRBJ1-3; TRBD1 agrees at 7 bases. The CDR3 length is 14 residues. Germline V gene lookup returns CDR1 KGHSH and CDR2 LQKENI. DNA of the CDR3: TGTGCCAGCGCACCGGGGACAGTAGGAAACACCATATATTTT. Its translation is CASAPGTVGNTIYF.

This chain joins TRBV28 and TRBJ2-1; TRBD2 aligns across 15 bases. The germline V gene has CDR1 MDHEN and CDR2 SYDVKM. With V trimmed by 9 bases and J by 8 bases, 14 bases remained unmatched. There are 17 residues in the CDR3. The chain's CDR3 is CASGSGLAGGPFYEQFF. The CDR3 nucleotides are TGTGCCAGTGGATCAGGACTAGCGGGGGGGCCTTTCTATGAGCAGTTCTTC.